The clone carrying this T cell receptor beta chain is deemed medium-sized. What it recognizes is unknown. This CDR3 has 15 residues. The ends were cut back, 1 base at V and 1 base at J, with 9 bases in the middle. Germline V lookup: CDR1 KGHSH, CDR2 LQKENI. Bulk tumor gDNA, roughly 660 ng per sample, served as the TCR template. Surgical sampling yielded several biopsies per primary tumor (spaced far apart). The cohort was untreated, with newly diagnosed non-small cell lung cancer undergoing curative surgery. These data originate in a study of immune heterogeneity within non-small cell lung tumors. Points from the study as a whole: T-cell receptor beta clonotypes at high frequency differed largely between individual patients. Recurring identical dominant CDR3 beta clonotypes were observed across tumor sites within a patient, together with site-unique high-frequency clones.

It was a multiplex PCR that amplified TCR beta CDR3, with 32 V and 13 J primers. MiXCR, run by TCRdb on the multiplex PCR reads, gives a single entry per CDR3 protein. Here the sample spans 9,500 to 12,000 distinct CDR3 sequences, about 20% being singletons. The genes are TRBV18 and TRBJ2-3; D gene uncertain. This TCR was sampled from a man in his 60s with non-small cell lung cancer. The specimen was lung tumor tissue. The CDR3 loop is CASSPLFRGTDTQYF. In DNA form, the CDR3 reads TGTGCCAGCTCACCACTCTTTAGGGGCACAGATACGCAGTATTTT.